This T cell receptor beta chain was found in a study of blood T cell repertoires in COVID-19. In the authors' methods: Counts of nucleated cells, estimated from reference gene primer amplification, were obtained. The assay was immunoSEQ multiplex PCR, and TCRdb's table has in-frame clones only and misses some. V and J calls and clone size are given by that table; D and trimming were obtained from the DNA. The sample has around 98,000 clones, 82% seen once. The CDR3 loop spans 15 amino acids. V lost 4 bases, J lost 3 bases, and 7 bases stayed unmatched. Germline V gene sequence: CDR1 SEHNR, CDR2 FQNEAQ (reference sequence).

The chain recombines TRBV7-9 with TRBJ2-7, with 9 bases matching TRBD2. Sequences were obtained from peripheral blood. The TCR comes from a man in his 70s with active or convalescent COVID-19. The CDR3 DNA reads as TGTGCCAGCAGCTCCCCTAGCGGGGACCACTACGAGCAGTACTTC. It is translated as CASSSPSGDHYEQYF.